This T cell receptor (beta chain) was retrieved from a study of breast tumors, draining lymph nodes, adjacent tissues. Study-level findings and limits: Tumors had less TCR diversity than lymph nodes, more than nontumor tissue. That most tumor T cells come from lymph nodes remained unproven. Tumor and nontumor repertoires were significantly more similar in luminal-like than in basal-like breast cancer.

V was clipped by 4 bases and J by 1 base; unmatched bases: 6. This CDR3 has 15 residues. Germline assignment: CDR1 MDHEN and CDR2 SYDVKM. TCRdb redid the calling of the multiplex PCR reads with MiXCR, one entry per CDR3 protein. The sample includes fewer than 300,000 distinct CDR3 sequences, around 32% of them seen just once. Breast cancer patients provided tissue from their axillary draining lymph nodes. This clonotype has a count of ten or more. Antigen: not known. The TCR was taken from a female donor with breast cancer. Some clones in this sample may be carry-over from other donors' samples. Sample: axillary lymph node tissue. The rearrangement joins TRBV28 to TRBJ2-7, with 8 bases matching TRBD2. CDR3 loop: CASSYSAGESYEQYF. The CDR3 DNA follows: TGTGCCAGCAGTTACTCAGCGGGAGAATCCTACGAGCAGTACTTC. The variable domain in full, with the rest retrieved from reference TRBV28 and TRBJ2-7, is DVKVTQSSRYLVKRTGEKVFLECVQDMDHENMFWYRQDPGLGLRLIYFSYDVKMKEKGDIPEGYSVSREKKERFSLILESASTNQTSMYLCASSYSAGESYEQYFGPGTRLTVT.